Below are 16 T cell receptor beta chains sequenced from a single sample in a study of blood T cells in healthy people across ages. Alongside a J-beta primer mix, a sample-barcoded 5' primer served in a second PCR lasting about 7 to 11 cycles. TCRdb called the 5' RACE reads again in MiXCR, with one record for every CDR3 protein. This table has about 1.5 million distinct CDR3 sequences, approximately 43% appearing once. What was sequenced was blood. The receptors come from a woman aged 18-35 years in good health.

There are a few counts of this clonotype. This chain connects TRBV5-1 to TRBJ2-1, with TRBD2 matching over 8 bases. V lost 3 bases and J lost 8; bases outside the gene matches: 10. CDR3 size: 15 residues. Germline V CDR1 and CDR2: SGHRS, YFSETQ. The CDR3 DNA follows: TGCGCCAGCAGCTCCGGACTAGCTTTTTCCCATGAGCAGTTCTTC. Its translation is CASSSGLAFSHEQFF.

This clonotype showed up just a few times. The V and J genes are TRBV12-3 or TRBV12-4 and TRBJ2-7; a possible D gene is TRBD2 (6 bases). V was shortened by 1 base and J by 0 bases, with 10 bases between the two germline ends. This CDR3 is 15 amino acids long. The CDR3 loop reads CASSLGGGTSYEQYF. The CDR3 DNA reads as TGTGCCAGCAGTTTAGGGGGAGGCACCTCCTACGAGCAGTACTTC.

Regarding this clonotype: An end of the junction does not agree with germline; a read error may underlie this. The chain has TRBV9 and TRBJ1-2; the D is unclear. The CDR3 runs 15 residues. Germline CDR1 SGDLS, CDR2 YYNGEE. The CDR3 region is CASGVAADANYGYTF. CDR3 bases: TGTGCCAGCGGCGTAGCGGCAGACGCTAACTATGGCTACACCTTC.

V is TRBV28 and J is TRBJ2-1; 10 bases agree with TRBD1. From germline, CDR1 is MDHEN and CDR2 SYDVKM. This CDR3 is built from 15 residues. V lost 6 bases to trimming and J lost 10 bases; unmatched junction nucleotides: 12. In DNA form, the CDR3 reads TGTGCCAGCAGATCGGACAGGGGGGTCTATAGGGAGCAGTTCTTC. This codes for CASRSDRGVYREQFF.

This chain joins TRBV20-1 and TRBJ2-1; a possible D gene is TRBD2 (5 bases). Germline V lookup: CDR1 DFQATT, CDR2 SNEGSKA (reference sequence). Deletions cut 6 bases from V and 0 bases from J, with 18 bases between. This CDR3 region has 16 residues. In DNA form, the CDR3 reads TGCAGTGCCCCCCTAGGGAGCGGTAGCTCCTACAATGAGCAGTTCTTC. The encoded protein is CSAPLGSGSSYNEQFF.

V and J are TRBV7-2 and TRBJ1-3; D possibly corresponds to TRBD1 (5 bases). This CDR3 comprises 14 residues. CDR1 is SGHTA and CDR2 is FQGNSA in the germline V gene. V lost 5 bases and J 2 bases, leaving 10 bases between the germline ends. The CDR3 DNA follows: TGTGCCAGCAGCGAGGACATCGCTGGAAACACCATATATTTT. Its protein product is CASSEDIAGNTIYF.

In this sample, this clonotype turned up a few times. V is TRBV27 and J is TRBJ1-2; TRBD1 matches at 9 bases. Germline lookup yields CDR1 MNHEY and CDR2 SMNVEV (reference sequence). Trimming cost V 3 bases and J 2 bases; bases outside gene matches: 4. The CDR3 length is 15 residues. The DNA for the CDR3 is TGTGCCAGCAGTTTTTATGGGACAGGGAACTATGGCTACACCTTC. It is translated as CASSFYGTGNYGYTF.

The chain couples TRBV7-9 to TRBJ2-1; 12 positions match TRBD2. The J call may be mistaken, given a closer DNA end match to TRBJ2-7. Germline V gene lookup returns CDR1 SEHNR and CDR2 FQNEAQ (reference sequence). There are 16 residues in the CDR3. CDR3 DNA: TGTGCCAGCAGCGCACTAGCGGGAGGACCTTACAATGAGCAGTACTTC. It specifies CASSALAGGPYNEQYF.

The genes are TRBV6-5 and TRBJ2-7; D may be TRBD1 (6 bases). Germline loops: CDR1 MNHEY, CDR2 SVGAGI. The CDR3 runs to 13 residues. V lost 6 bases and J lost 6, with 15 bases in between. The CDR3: CASRHRDLSEQYF. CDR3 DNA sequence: TGTGCCAGCAGACACAGGGATCTTAGCGAGCAGTACTTC.

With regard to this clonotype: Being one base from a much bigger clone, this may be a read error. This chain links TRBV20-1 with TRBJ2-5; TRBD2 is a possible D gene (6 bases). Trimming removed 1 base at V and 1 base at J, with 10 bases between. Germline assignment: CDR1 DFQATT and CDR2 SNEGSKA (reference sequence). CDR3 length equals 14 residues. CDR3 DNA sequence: TGCAGTGCTAGAGTAGTGGGGGGCCAAGAGACCCAGTACTTC. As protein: CSARVVGGQETQYF.

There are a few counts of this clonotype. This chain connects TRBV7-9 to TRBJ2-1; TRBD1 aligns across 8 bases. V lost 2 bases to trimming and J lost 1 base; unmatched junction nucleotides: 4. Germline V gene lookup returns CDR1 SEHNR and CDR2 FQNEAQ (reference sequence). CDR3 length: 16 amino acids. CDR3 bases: TGTGCCAGCAGCTTATCCGGGACAGGTTCCTACAATGAGCAGTTCTTC. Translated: CASSLSGTGSYNEQFF.

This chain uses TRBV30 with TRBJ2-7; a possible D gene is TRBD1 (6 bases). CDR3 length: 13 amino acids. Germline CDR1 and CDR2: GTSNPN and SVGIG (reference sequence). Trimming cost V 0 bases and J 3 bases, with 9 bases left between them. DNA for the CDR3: TGTGCCTGGAGTGTGGGACACATCTACGAGCAGTACTTC. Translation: CAWSVGHIYEQYF.

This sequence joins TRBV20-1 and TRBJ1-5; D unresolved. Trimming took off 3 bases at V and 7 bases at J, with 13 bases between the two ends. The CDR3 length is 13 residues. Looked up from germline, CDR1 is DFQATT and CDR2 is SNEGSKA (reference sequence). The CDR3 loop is CSASIRMGQPQHF. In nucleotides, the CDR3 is TGCAGTGCTAGTATCAGGATGGGACAGCCCCAGCATTTT.

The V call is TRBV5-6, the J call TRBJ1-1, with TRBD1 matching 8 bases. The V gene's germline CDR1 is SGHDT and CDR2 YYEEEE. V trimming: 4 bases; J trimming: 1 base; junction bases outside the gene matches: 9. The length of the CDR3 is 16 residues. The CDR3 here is CASSPQTGVPNTEAFF. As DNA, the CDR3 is TGTGCCAGCAGCCCCCAGACAGGGGTTCCGAACACTGAAGCTTTCTTT.

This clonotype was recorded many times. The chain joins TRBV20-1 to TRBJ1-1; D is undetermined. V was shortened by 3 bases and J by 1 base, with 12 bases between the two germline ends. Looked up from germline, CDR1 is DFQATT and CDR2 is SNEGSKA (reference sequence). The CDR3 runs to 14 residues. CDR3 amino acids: CSASISRWNTEAFF. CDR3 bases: TGCAGTGCTAGTATTTCGCGTTGGAACACTGAAGCTTTCTTT.

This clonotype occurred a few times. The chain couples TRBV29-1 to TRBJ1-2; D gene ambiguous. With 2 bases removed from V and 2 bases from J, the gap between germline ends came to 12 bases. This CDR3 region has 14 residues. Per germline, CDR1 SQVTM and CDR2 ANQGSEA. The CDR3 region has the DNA TGCAGCGTTGAACCCGGCGGGAAGAACTATGGCTACACCTTC. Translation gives CSVEPGGKNYGYTF. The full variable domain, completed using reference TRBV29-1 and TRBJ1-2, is SAVISQKPSRDICQRGTSLTIQCQVDSQVTMMFWYRQQPGQSLTLIATANQGSEATYESGFVIDKFPISRPNLTFSTLTVSNMSPEDSSIYLCSVEPGGKNYGYTFGSGTRLTVV.